This T cell receptor beta chain was recovered during a study of T cell changes during pregnancy in multiple sclerosis. CDR3 length: 13 residues. Trimming pared 6 bases from V and 4 bases from J, leaving 12 bases between. The germline gives CDR1 MDHEN, CDR2 SYDVKM. Only in-frame clones appear in the TCRdb table, and some are missing; sequencing was by immunoSEQ multiplex PCR. The table has about 48,000 clones, 85% to 95% seen once. The clonotype originates from a female donor in good health, enrolled as a control in a pregnancy study. The J gene is TRBJ1-2, the V gene TRBV28, with D possibly matching TRBD1 (5 bases). The material sequenced was CD4+ T cells from peripheral blood mononuclear cells, taken in the second trimester of pregnancy. The CDR3 loop is CASRGEGSYGYTF. Here the CDR3 DNA reads TGTGCCAGCAGGGGGGAGGGGTCCTATGGCTACACCTTC.